The 14 T cell receptor beta chains below all came from one sample that was sequenced in a study of human T cells and chemical hapten exposure. In TCRdb, the RACE reads were re-called with MiXCR into one record per CDR3 protein. Seen here are 95,000 to 150,000 distinct CDR3 sequences, about 11% observed once, and the top ten hold approximately 2.5%. The time point was: patch test 3, about 24 weeks after DPC sensitization. As for treatment: therapeutic diphenylcyclopropenone sensitization with weekly scalp DPC. This material consisted of whole blood, taken in connection with sensitization to the hapten diphenylcyclopropenone (DPC). These receptor sequences come from a woman aged 45-60 years with alopecia areata. Some clones in this sample may be carry-over from other donors' samples.

This clonotype was counted ten times or more. The J gene is TRBJ2-1, the V gene TRBV6-6; a possible D gene is TRBD2 (6 bases). The CDR3 runs to 14 residues. Germline V gene sequence: CDR1 MNHNY, CDR2 SVGAGI (reference sequence). The V gene lost 2 bases and the J gene lost 10 bases, with 15 bases spanning the gap. The CDR3: CASSYVYGTREQFF. The CDR3 bases are TGTGCCAGCAGTTACGTATATGGGACTCGGGAGCAGTTCTTC.

This clonotype was seen more than once but under ten times. The V and J genes are TRBV12-3 or TRBV12-4 and TRBJ2-5; 12 bases are shared with TRBD2. The CDR3 has 17 residues. Losses at the gene ends were 0 bases for V and 0 bases for J; bases not matched to a gene: 2. The CDR3 loop is CASSLAGTSGYQETQYF. DNA of the CDR3: TGTGCCAGCAGTTTAGCCGGGACTAGCGGGTACCAAGAGACCCAGTACTTC.

This clonotype has only a few counts. V is TRBV6-5 and J is TRBJ2-3; the D gene is possibly TRBD2 (6 bases). With 8 bases removed from V and 5 bases from J, the gap between germline ends came to 8 bases. Germline V gene sequence: CDR1 MNHEY, CDR2 SVGAGI. The CDR3 has 11 amino acids. The CDR3 DNA follows: TGTGCCAGCCGAGCGGGAGATACGCAGTATTTT. It is translated as CASRAGDTQYF.

The chain carries TRBV6-5 and TRBJ1-1; 9 nucleotides agree with TRBD1. Trimming cost V 5 bases and J 2 bases; bases outside gene matches: 3. Per the germline V gene, CDR1 is MNHEY and CDR2 is SVGAGI. The CDR3 spans 14 residues. Here the CDR3 reads CASSGTGFNTEAFF. The CDR3 DNA is TGTGCCAGCAGTGGGACAGGGTTTAACACTGAAGCTTTCTTT.

The chain is built from TRBV29-1 and TRBJ1-1; D call uncertain. Trimming removed 4 bases at V and 0 bases at J, with 9 bases between. The CDR3 consists of 13 residues. Germline V gene lookup returns CDR1 SQVTM and CDR2 ANQGSEA. CDR3 region: CSVAGRLNTEAFF. The CDR3 DNA sequence: TGCAGCGTTGCGGGCAGGTTGAACACTGAAGCTTTCTTT.

This clonotype was observed many times. V and J are TRBV4-1 and TRBJ2-1, with D perhaps matching TRBD1 (6 bases). The CDR3 extends over 12 amino acids. Germline V CDR1 and CDR2: MGHRA, YSYEKL. Trimming removed 4 bases at V and 16 bases at J, with 17 bases between. The CDR3 DNA reads TGCGCCAGCAGCCGTTGTCCGCGAGGGGGATTCTTC. Its translation: CASSRCPRGGFF.

This clonotype showed up just a few times. The chain uses TRBV4-3 and TRBJ2-1; tentatively, D is TRBD1 or TRBD2 (6 bases each). Germline CDR1 reads LGHNA; CDR2 reads YSLEER. V was cut by 4 bases and J by 9 bases, with 13 bases left in between. The CDR3 runs 13 residues. The CDR3 sequence: CASSLEEGGEQFF. DNA of the CDR3: TGCGCCAGCAGCCTAGAGGAGGGGGGTGAGCAGTTCTTC.

This clonotype has just a few counts. CDR3 residues: CAISGMVGQPQHF. In DNA form, the CDR3 reads TGTGCCATCAGTGGAATGGTTGGCCAGCCCCAGCATTTT. The rearrangement joins TRBV10-3 to TRBJ1-5; D remains ambiguous. This CDR3 has 13 amino acids. Germline lookup yields CDR1 ENHRY and CDR2 SYGVKD. V lost 4 bases to trimming and J lost 7 bases, with 11 bases between them.

This clonotype was recorded a few times. The chain combines TRBV28 with TRBJ2-2, with TRBD1 as a possible D gene (5 bases). The CDR3 sequence is 16 residues long. CDR1 MDHEN and CDR2 SYDVKM come from the germline V gene. V lost 7 bases and J lost 4, with 19 bases in between. The CDR3 is CASTPGDRLFTGELFF. DNA of the CDR3: TGTGCCAGCACCCCTGGAGACAGATTGTTCACCGGGGAGCTGTTTTTT.

This clonotype was recorded a few times. The chain has TRBV10-3 and TRBJ2-3; 13 bases align to TRBD2. Germline CDR1 is ENHRY and CDR2 is SYGVKD. V was clipped by 4 bases and J by 1 base; unmatched bases: 2. The CDR3 has 16 residues. CDR3 sequence (DNA): TGTGCCATCAGTGGGGGGACTAGCGGGGGCACAGATACGCAGTATTTT. It encodes CAISGGTSGGTDTQYF.

This clonotype was counted only a few times. The chain recombines TRBV20-1 with TRBJ2-1, with 10 bases aligning to TRBD2. The CDR3 covers 15 residues. Looked up from germline, CDR1 is DFQATT and CDR2 is SNEGSKA (reference sequence). The V segment lost 7 bases and the J segment 0 bases; nucleotides outside the gene matches: 6. This chain's CDR3 is CSGLAGESSYNEQFF. The CDR3 nucleotides are TGCAGTGGGCTAGCGGGGGAGAGCTCCTACAATGAGCAGTTCTTC.

There are many counts of this clonotype. The CDR3 loop reads CSALPGQGARNEQYF. The CDR3 region has the DNA TGCAGTGCCCTACCGGGACAGGGGGCGAGGAACGAGCAGTACTTC. The genes are TRBV20-1 and TRBJ2-7; 12 positions agree with TRBD1. The V segment lost 6 bases and the J segment 5 bases; nucleotides outside the gene matches: 11. Per the germline V gene, CDR1 is DFQATT and CDR2 is SNEGSKA (reference sequence). The CDR3 sequence is 15 residues long.

In this sample, this clonotype turned up a few times. V is TRBV19 and J is TRBJ2-7; no reliable D call. Trimming removed 6 bases at V and 3 bases at J, with 12 bases between. The CDR3 is 13 residues long. CDR1 is LNHDA, CDR2 SQIVND, per germline (reference sequence). The CDR3 region is CASSPRTGYEQYF. The CDR3 nucleotides read TGTGCCAGTAGCCCTCGGACGGGCTACGAGCAGTACTTC.

The chain carries TRBV29-1 and TRBJ1-2, with D uncertain. Germline CDR1 and CDR2: SQVTM and ANQGSEA. Trimming removed 6 bases from V and 8 bases from J, with 13 bases in between. The CDR3 covers 11 residues. The CDR3 nucleotides read TGCAGCGTCAACGACCAGGAGGGCTACACCTTC. It encodes CSVNDQEGYTF.